This entry lists 10 T cell receptor beta chains sequenced from one sample in a study of immune heterogeneity within non-small cell lung tumors. Bulk tumor genomic DNA, around 580 ng per sample, was used as template. Taken during surgery, several biopsies per primary tumor were spaced as far apart as possible within the tumor mass. Patients went through curative surgery, and their non-small cell lung cancer was untreated and newly diagnosed. TCR beta CDR3 regions came from multiplex PCR with 32 forward V and 13 reverse J primers. TCRdb passed the multiplex PCR reads through MiXCR, listing each CDR3 protein once. The sample gives 14,000 or so distinct CDR3 sequences, less than 35% of which show up once; about 4% is in the top ten. The sequenced sample consisted of lung tumor tissue. The receptors here all came from a middle-aged man with non-small cell lung cancer.

Comment on this clonotype: Given a much more abundant clone one base away, this may be a read error. This sequence joins TRBV4-1 and TRBJ2-1; 9 nucleotides agree with TRBD2. The CDR3 has 19 residues. The V segment lost 4 bases and the J segment 2 bases; nucleotides outside the gene matches: 15. Germline V gene data show CDR1 as MGHRA and CDR2 as YSYEKL. CDR3 in amino acids: CASSLWAGGRGRTYNEQFF. The CDR3 nucleotides are TGCGCCAGCAGCCTCTGGGCGGGAGGGCGCGGTAGGACCTACAATGAGCAGTTCTTC.

The J gene is TRBJ1-2, the V gene TRBV15; D ambiguous. There are 13 residues in the CDR3. In germline, CDR1 is LNHNV, CDR2 YYDKDF (reference sequence). Trimming took off 4 bases at V and 5 bases at J, with 11 bases between the two ends. CDR3 loop: CATSTGGAYGYTF. In DNA form, the CDR3 reads TGTGCCACCAGCACGGGTGGTGCTTATGGCTACACCTTC.

At least ten counts were recorded for this clonotype. V usage is TRBV27 and J usage is TRBJ1-5; D possibly corresponds to TRBD1 (6 bases). CDR1 and CDR2 (germline): MNHEY, SMNVEV (reference sequence). The V and J ends lost 5 bases and 4 bases respectively, with 12 bases between them. The CDR3 runs to 14 residues. CDR3 sequence: CASSRLGGNQPQHF. The CDR3 DNA reads TGTGCCAGCAGTCGGCTAGGGGGAAATCAGCCCCAGCATTTT.

This clonotype was observed a single time. This may stem from a read error, because a much larger clone lies one nucleotide away. The chain recombines TRBV19 with TRBJ2-7; D may be TRBD2 (5 bases). The CDR3 has 16 amino acids. With 3 bases removed from V and 3 bases from J, the gap between germline ends came to 18 bases. Germline loops: CDR1 LNHDA, CDR2 SQIVND (reference sequence). The chain's CDR3 is CASSMSYLGGDYEQYF. The DNA for the CDR3 is TGTGCCAGTAGTATGTCCTACCTAGGAGGTGACTACGAGCAGTACTTC.

This clonotype is categorized as medium-sized (0.01 to 0.1%). CDR3 sequence reads: CASSDRDGGGTEAFF. The CDR3, as DNA: TGTGCCAGCAGCGATCGGGACGGTGGGGGAACTGAAGCTTTCTTT. The chain employs TRBV7-8 and TRBJ1-1, with TRBD1 as a possible D gene (5 bases). There are 15 residues in the CDR3. Germline CDR1 is SGHVS and CDR2 is FQNEAQ. V gave up 5 bases and J gave up 5 bases, with 18 bases separating them.

Relative to its sample, this clonotype is medium-sized. V is TRBV11-2 and J is TRBJ2-7, with 9 bases identical to TRBD2. With 0 bases clipped from V and 5 bases from J, the junction kept 8 bases outside the gene matches. The CDR3 has 16 residues. The germline gives CDR1 SGHAT, CDR2 FQNNGV. CDR3 region: CASSLDRNSGSHEQYF. Written as DNA, the CDR3 is TGTGCCAGCAGCTTAGATCGGAATAGCGGGAGTCACGAGCAGTACTTC.

Written as DNA, the CDR3 is TGTGCCGCGAGGGGGCGTAACTATGGCTACACCTTC. Translation gives CAARGRNYGYTF. The chain is built from TRBV2 and TRBJ1-2; 7 bases map to TRBD1. Per germline, CDR1 SNHLY and CDR2 FYNNEI. After removal of 11 bases from V and 1 base from J, the junction contained 4 bases not matched to a gene. CDR3 size: 12 residues.

This clonotype is medium-sized in the sample. This chain uses TRBV9 with TRBJ2-7; 7 bases match TRBD2. The CDR3 is 15 amino acids. In germline, CDR1 is SGDLS, CDR2 YYNGEE. Losses at the gene ends were 1 base for V and 2 bases for J; bases not matched to a gene: 6. The CDR3 DNA sequence: TGTGCCAGCAGCGTACAGGGAGGGAATACCTACGAGCAGTACTTC. Its protein is CASSVQGGNTYEQYF. Full variable domain (missing parts from reference TRBV9 and TRBJ2-7): DSGVTQTPKHLITATGQRVTLRCSPRSGDLSVYWYQQSLDQGLQFLIQYYNGEERAKGNILERFSAQQFPDLHSELNLSSLELGDSALYFCASSVQGGNTYEQYFGPGTRLTVT.

Sample share makes this clonotype medium-sized. V usage is TRBV6-1 and J usage is TRBJ2-6, with D unresolved. Germline-derived CDR1 and CDR2 are MNHNS and SASEGT. V was pared by 3 bases and J by 2 bases, with 8 bases between. This CDR3 has 15 residues. The CDR3 sequence: CASSEWTTGANVLTF. The DNA of the CDR3 is TGTGCCAGCAGTGAGTGGACCACTGGGGCCAACGTCCTGACTTTC.

As to this clonotype: It may be a read error: a sequence one base away is much more abundant. The chain is built from TRBV6-2 or TRBV6-3 and TRBJ2-7; D is unresolved. There are 14 residues in the CDR3. Germline CDR1 MNHEY, CDR2 SVGEGT. Trimming removed 2 bases from V and 3 bases from J, with 11 bases in between. The CDR3 loop reads CASSYGQPNYEQYF. CDR3 bases: TGTGCCAGCAGTTACGGCCAGCCAAACTACGAGCAGTACTTC.